This TCR beta chain appears in the sequencing data of a study of regulatory T cells in long-lasting Graves disease. In germline, CDR1 is WSHSY, CDR2 SAAADI. This CDR3 spans 14 amino acids. With V trimmed by 6 bases and J by 6 bases, 6 bases remained unmatched. The time point denotes: newly diagnosed GD, antithyroid drugs for less than 3 months. RNA extracted from PBMCs served as the sequencing template. This clonotype was observed at least ten times. Its antigen is unidentified. Broader study findings: Clonotypes that were public and shared totalled a few thousand in persistent patients versus about 1,000 in new patients. Accuracy may have suffered from the small sample size.

Construction of TCR beta libraries relied on iRepertoire HTBI primers and on Arm-PCR targeting CDR3 regions. MiXCR, applied by TCRdb to the multiplex PCR reads, yields one record per CDR3 protein. The table has 350,000 to 450,000 distinct CDR3 sequences, about a sixth seen once. These data are also associated with another study on T cells in Graves' hyperthyroidism and ophthalmopathy. Turning to that study: Using the HTBI primer set, a first-round RT-PCR was run on the TCR CDR3.

This specimen consisted of peripheral blood mononuclear cells (PBMCs), obtained at new diagnosis, from a patient treated with antithyroid drugs. This receptor was obtained from a man aged 40-49 years with Graves disease. The chain employs TRBV10-2 and TRBJ2-7, with 12 nucleotides matching TRBD1. DNA for the CDR3: TGCGCCAGCAGGGGGACAGGGGGCCTAGTCGAGCAGTACTTC. This sequence encodes CASRGTGGLVEQYF.